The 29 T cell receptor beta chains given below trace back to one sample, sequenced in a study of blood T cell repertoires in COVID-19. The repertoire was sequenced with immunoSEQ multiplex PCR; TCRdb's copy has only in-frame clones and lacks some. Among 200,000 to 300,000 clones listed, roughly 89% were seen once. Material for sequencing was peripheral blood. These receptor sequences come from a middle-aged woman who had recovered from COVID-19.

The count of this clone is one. CDR3 bases: TGTGCCAGCAGCTTGCACAGGGTGGAAGACACTGAAGCTTTCTTT. It is translated as CASSLHRVEDTEAFF. This rearrangement joins TRBV6-5 to TRBJ1-1; perhaps TRBD1 as D (6 bases). The germline CDR1 and CDR2 sequences are MNHEY and SVGAGI. There are 15 residues in the CDR3. V dropped 6 bases and J dropped 3 bases, with 17 bases sitting between them.

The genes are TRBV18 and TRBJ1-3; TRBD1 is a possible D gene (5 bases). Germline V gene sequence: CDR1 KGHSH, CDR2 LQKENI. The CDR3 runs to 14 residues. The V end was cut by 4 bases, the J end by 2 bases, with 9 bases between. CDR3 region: CASSLPTAGNTIYF. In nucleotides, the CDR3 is TGTGCCAGCTCACTTCCGACAGCTGGAAACACCATATATTTT.

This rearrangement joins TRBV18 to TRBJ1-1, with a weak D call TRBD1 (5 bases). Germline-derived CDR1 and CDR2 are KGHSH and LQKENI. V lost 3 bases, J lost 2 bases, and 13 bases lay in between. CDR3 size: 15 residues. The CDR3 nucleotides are TGTGCCAGCTCACCCTCGCAGGGCGATAACACTGAAGCTTTCTTT. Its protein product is CASSPSQGDNTEAFF.

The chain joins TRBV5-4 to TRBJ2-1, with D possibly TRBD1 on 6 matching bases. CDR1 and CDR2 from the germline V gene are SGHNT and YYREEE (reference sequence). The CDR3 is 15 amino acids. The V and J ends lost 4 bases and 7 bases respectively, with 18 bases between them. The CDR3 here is CASSLKTGRGNEQFF. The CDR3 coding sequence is TGTGCCAGCAGCCTAAAGACAGGACGCGGGAATGAGCAGTTCTTC.

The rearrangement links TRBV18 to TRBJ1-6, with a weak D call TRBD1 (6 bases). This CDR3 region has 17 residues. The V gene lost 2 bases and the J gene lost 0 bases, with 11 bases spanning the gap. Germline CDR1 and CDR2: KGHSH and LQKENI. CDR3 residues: CASSPTGGPSYNSPLHF. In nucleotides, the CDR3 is TGTGCCAGCTCACCAACGGGGGGGCCCTCCTATAATTCACCCCTCCACTTT.

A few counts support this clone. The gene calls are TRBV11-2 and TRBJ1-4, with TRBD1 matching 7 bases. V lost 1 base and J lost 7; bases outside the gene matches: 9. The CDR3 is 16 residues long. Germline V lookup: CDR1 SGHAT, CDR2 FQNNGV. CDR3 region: CASSLVPTGYAEKLFF. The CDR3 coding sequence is TGTGCCAGCAGCTTAGTACCGACAGGGTACGCTGAAAAACTGTTTTTT.

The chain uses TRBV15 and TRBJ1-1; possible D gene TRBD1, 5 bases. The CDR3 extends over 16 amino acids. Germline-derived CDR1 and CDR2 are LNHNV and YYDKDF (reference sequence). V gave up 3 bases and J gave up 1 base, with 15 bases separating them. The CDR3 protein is CATSSDWRGSNTEAFF. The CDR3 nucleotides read TGTGCCACCAGCAGCGACTGGAGGGGCTCGAACACTGAAGCTTTCTTT.

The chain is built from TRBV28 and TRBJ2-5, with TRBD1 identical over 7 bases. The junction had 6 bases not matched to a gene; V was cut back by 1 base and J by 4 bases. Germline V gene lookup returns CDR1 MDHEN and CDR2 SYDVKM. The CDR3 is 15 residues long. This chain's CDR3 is CASSLLQGVAETQYF. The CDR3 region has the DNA TGTGCCAGCAGTTTATTGCAGGGGGTCGCAGAGACCCAGTACTTC.

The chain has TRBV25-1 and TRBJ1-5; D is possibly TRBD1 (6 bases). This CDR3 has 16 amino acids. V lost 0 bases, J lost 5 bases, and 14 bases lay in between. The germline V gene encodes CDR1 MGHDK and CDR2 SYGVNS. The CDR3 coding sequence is TGTGCCAGCAGTGAATATAGCGTGTCAGGGGATCAGCCCCAGCATTTT. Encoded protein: CASSEYSVSGDQPQHF.

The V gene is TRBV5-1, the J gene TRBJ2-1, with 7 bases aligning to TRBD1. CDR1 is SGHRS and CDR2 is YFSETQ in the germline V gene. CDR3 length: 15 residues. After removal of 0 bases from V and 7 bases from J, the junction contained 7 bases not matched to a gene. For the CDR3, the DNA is TGCGCCAGCAGCTTGGCCAAGGGGACAGATAATGAGCAGTTCTTC. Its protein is CASSLAKGTDNEQFF. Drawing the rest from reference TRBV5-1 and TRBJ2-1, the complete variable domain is KAGVTQTPRYLIKTRGQQVTLSCSPISGHRSVSWYQQTPGQGLQFLFEYFSETQRNKGNFPGRFSGRQFSNSRSEMNVSTLELGDSALYLCASSLAKGTDNEQFFGPGTRLTVL.

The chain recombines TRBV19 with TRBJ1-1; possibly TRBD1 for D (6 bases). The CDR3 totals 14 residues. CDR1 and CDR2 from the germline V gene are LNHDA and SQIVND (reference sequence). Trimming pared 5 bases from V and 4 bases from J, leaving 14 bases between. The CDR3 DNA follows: TGTGCCAGTAGTGTGACAGGTCGGAGCACTGAAGCTTTCTTT. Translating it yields CASSVTGRSTEAFF.

CDR3 in DNA: TGTGCCAGCAGCGTAGGAGCAGGCGCCTCCTACGAGCAGTACTTC. This sequence encodes CASSVGAGASYEQYF. The chain employs TRBV9 and TRBJ2-7; D not resolved. CDR3 length: 15 amino acids. Germline V lookup: CDR1 SGDLS, CDR2 YYNGEE. Trimming removed 0 bases from V and 0 bases from J, with 10 bases in between.

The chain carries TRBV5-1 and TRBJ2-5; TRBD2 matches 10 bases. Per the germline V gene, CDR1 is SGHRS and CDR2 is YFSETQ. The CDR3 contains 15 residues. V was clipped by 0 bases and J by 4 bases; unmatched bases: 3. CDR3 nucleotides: TGCGCCAGCAGCTTGGCCGGGACTAGCGTAGAGACCCAGTACTTC. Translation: CASSLAGTSVETQYF.

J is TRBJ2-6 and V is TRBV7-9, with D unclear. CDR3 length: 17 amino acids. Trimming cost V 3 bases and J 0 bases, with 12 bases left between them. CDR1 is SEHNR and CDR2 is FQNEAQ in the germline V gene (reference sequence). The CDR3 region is CASSFRVGGSGANVLTF. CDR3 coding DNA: TGTGCCAGCAGCTTCCGGGTCGGTGGCTCTGGGGCCAACGTCCTGACTTTC.

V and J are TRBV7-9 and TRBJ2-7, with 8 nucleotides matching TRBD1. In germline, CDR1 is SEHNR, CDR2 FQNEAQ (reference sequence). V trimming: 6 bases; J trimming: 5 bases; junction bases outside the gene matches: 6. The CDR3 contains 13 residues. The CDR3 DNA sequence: TGTGCCAGCAGGAGGACAGGGAGCCACGAGCAGTACTTC. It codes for CASRRTGSHEQYF.

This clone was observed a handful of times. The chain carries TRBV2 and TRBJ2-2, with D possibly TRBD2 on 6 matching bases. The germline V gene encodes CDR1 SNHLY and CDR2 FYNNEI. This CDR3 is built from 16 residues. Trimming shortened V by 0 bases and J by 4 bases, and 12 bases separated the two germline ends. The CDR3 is CASSEALAGSTGELFF. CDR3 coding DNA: TGTGCCAGCAGTGAAGCGCTGGCGGGGAGCACCGGGGAGCTGTTTTTT.

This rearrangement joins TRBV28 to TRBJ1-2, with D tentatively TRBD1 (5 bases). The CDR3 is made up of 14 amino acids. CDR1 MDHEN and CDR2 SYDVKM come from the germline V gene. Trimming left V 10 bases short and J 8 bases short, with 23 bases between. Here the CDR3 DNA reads TGTGCCATCCACCTGGGGGGTAAAGGAGGAGGCTACACCTTC. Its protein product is CAIHLGGKGGGYTF.

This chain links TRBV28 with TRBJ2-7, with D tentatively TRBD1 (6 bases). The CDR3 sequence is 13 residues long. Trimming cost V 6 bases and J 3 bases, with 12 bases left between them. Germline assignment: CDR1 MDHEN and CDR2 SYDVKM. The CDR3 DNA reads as TGTGCCAGCAGCCTCCAGGGGAACTACGAGCAGTACTTC. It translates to CASSLQGNYEQYF. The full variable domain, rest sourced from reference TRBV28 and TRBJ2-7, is DVKVTQSSRYLVKRTGEKVFLECVQDMDHENMFWYRQDPGLGLRLIYFSYDVKMKEKGDIPEGYSVSREKKERFSLILESASTNQTSMYLCASSLQGNYEQYFGPGTRLTVT.

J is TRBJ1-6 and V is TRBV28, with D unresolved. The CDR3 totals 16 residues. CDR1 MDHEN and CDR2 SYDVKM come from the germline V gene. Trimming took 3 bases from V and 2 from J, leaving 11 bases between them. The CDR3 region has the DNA TGTGCCAGCAGTTTGGAGGGAAGGCCCTATAATTCACCCCTCCACTTT. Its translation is CASSLEGRPYNSPLHF.

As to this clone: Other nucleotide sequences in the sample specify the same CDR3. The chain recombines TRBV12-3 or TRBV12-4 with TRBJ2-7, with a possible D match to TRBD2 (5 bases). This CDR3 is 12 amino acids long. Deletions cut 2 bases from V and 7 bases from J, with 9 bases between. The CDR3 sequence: CASSLLSGEQYF. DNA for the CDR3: TGTGCCAGCAGTTTATTATCGGGGGAGCAGTACTTC.

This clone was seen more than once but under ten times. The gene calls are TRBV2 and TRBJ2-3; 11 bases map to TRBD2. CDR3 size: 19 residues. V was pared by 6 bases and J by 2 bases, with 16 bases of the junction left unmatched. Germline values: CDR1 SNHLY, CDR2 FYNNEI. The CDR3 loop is CASSGRVIAGGRYTDTQYF. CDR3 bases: TGTGCCAGCAGCGGACGGGTTATAGCGGGGGGGCGATACACAGATACGCAGTATTTT.

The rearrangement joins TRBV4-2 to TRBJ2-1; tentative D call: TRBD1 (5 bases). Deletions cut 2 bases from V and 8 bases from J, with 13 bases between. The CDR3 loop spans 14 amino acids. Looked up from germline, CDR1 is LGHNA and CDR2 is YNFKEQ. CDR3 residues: CASSQKYGADEQFF. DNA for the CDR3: TGTGCCAGCAGCCAAAAGTATGGGGCCGATGAGCAGTTCTTC.

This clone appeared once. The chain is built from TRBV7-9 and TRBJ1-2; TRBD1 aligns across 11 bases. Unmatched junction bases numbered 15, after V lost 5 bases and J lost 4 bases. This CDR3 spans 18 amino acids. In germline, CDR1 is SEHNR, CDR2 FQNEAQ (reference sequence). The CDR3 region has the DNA TGTGCCAGCAGCGCCCGGACAGGGGGCCACCCCGATGCCTATGGCTACACCTTC. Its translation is CASSARTGGHPDAYGYTF.

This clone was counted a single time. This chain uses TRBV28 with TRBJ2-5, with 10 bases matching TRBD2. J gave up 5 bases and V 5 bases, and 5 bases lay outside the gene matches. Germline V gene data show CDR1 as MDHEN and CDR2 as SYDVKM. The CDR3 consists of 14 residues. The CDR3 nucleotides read TGTGCCAGCAGTAGCGGGGGGGCCTGGGAGACCCAGTACTTC. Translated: CASSSGGAWETQYF.

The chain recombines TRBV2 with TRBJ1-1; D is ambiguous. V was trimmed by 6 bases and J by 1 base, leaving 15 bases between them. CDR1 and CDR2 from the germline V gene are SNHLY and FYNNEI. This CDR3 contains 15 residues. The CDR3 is CASSLYSPSNTEAFF. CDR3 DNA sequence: TGTGCCAGCAGCCTCTACTCCCCATCGAACACTGAAGCTTTCTTT.

DNA for the CDR3: TGTGCCAGCAGCACCCACAGGGGTGATAATGAAAAACTGTTTTTT. Residues: CASSTHRGDNEKLFF. V is TRBV7-9 and J is TRBJ1-4, with 7 bases fitting TRBD1. Germline CDR1 and CDR2: SEHNR and FQNEAQ (reference sequence). This CDR3 is built from 15 residues. The junction had 7 bases not matched to a gene; V was cut back by 5 bases and J by 4 bases.

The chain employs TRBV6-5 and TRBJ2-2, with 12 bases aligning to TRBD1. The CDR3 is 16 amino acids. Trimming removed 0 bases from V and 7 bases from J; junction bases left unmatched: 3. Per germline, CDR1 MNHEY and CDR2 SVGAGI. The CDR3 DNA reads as TGTGCCAGCAGTTACTCTGGGACAGGGGGCTACGGGGAGCTGTTTTTT. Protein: CASSYSGTGGYGELFF.

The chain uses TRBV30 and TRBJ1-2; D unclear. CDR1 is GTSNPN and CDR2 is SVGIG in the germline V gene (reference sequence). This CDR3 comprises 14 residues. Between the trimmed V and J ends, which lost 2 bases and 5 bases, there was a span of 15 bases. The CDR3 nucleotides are TGTGCCTGGAGTTCGTCGGGGATGTGGTATGGCTACACCTTC. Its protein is CAWSSSGMWYGYTF.

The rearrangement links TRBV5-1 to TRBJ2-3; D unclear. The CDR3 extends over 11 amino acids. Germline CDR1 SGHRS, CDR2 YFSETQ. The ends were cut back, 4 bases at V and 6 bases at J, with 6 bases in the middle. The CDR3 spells CASSTADTQYF. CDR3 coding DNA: TGCGCCAGCAGCACCGCGGATACGCAGTATTTT.